This entry concerns a single TCR beta chain. V gave up 6 bases and J gave up 6 bases; unmatched junction bases: 11. The V gene's germline CDR1 is MNHEY and CDR2 SVGAGI. CDR3 size: 15 residues. Source study methods: Amplifying reference gene primers gave estimates of nucleated cell counts. Using immunoSEQ multiplex PCR, the repertoire was profiled, and TCRdb retains in-frame clones only, with some absent. That table gives V, J and clone size, and the DNA gave D and trimming. The sample gives roughly 220,000 clones, around four fifths of which show up once; just under 20% is in the top ten. This sample is drawn from a study of blood T cell repertoires in COVID-19. Across the whole study: The United States, Italy and Spain were the sources of the acute and convalescent COVID-19 samples. In each case, the material was cDNA or gDNA derived from T cells, B-cell-depleted T cells, or PBMCs.

The sequenced sample was peripheral blood. This clonotype originated in a man aged 25-45 years with active or convalescent COVID-19. This rearrangement joins TRBV6-5 to TRBJ1-5; TRBD1 aligns across 7 bases. DNA for the CDR3: TGTGCCAGCAGGAAAACAGGGCCAGGGGGTCAGCCCCAGCATTTT. It is translated as CASRKTGPGGQPQHF.